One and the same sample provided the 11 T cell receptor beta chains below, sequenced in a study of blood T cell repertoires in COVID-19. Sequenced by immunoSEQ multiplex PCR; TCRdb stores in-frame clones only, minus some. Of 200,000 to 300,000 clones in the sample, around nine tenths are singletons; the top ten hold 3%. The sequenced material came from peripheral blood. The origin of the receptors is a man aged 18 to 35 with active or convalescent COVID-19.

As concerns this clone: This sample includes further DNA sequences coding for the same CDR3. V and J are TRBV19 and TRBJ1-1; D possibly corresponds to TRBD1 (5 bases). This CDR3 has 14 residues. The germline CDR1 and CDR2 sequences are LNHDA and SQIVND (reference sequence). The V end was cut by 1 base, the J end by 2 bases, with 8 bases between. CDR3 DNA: TGTGCCAGTAGTATAGGGCAGGGTAACACTGAAGCTTTCTTT. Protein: CASSIGQGNTEAFF.

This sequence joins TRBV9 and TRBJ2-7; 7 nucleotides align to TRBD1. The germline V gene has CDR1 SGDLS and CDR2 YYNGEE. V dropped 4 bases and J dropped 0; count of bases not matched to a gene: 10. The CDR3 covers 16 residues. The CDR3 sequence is CASSPLGQRSSYEQYF. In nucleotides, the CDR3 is TGTGCCAGCAGCCCCCTGGGACAGCGAAGCTCCTACGAGCAGTACTTC.

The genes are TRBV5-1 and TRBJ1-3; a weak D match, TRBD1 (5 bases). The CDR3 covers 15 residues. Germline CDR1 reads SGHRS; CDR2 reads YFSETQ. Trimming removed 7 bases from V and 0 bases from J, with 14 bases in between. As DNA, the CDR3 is TGCGCCAGCTCGGGTGCGGGGCTCTCTGGAAACACCATATATTTT. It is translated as CASSGAGLSGNTIYF.

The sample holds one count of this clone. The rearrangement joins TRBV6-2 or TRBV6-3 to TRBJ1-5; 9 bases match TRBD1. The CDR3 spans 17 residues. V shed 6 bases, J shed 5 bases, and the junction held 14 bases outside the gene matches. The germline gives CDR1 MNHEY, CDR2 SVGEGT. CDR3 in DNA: TGTGCCAGCAGCCCTATGTCCGGGACAGGGTTGTATCAGCCCCAGCATTTT. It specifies CASSPMSGTGLYQPQHF.

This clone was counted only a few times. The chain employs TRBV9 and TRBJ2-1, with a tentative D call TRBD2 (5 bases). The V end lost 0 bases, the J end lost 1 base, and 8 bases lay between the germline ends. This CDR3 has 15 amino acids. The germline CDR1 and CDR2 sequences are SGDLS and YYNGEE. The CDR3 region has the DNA TGTGCCAGCAGCGTAGACGGGGTTTCCTACAATGAGCAGTTCTTC. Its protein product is CASSVDGVSYNEQFF.

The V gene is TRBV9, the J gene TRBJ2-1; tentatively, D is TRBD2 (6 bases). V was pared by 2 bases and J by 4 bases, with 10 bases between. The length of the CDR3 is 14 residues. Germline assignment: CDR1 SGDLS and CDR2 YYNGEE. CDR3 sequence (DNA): TGTGCCAGCAGCGTTGGACTACCTTACAATGAGCAGTTCTTC. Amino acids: CASSVGLPYNEQFF.

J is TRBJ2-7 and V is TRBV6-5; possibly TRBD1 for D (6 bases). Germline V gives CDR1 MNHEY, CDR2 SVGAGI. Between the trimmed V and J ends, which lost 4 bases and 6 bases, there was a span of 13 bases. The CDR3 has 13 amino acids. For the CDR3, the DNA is TGTGCCAGCAGTTTAGGGGGTAGAAGCGAGCAGTACTTC. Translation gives CASSLGGRSEQYF.

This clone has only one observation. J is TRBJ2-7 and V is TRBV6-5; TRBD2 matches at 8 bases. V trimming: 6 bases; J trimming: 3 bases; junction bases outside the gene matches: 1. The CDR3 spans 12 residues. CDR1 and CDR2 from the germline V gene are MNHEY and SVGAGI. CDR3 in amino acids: CASRGLDYEQYF. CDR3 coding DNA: TGTGCCAGCAGGGGACTAGACTACGAGCAGTACTTC.

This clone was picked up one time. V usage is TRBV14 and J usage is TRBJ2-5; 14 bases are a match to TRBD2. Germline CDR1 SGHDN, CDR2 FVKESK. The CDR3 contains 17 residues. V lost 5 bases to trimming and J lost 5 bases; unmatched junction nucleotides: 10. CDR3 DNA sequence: TGTGCCAGCAGCTCCGGGACTAGCGGGAGTCTAGGCGAGACCCAGTACTTC. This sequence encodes CASSSGTSGSLGETQYF.

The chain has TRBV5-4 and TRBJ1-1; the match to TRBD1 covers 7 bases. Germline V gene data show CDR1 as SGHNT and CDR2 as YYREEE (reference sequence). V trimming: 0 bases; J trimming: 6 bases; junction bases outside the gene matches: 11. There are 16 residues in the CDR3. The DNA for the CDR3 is TGTGCCAGCAGCTTGGTAGGGGGCGGTCAACATGCTGAAGCTTTCTTT. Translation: CASSLVGGGQHAEAFF. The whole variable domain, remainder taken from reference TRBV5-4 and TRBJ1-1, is ETGVTQSPTHLIKTRGQQVTLRCSSQSGHNTVSWYQQALGQGPQFIFQYYREEENGRGNFPPRFSGLQFPNYSSELNVNALELDDSALYLCASSLVGGGQHAEAFFGQGTRLTVV.

The CDR3 region is CASIRDTEKETQYF. The CDR3, as DNA: TGTGCCAGCATCCGGGACACAGAAAAAGAGACCCAGTACTTC. V gene TRBV6-4 combines with J gene TRBJ2-5, with D possibly TRBD1 on 6 matching bases. The CDR3 spans 14 residues. Germline V CDR1 and CDR2: MRHNA, SNTAGT. Trimming stripped 7 bases from V and 3 bases from J, with 15 bases between.